This entry features one TCR beta chain sequence. The data originate from a study of PD-L1 blockade in urothelial cancer. V was pared by 3 bases and J by 0 bases, with 8 bases between. This CDR3 is 14 amino acids long. Germline CDR1 MDHEN, CDR2 SYDVKM. Time point given: pretreatment peripheral blood. Pretreatment sampling and on-treatment sampling together yielded between 1 and 8 samples for each patient. The data were produced by immunoSEQ multiplex PCR, yet TCRdb's version contains in-frame clones alone and is incomplete. The table lists around 68,000 clones, more than 80% of them singletons. This specimen consisted of PBMCs, obtained around atezolizumab (anti-PD-L1) treatment. This chain links TRBV28 with TRBJ2-5; TRBD2 might be the D (5 bases). This receptor was identified in a man aged 65 to 85 with urothelial cancer. The CDR3 DNA follows: TGTGCCAGCAGTTTGCAGGACTACCAAGAGACCCAGTACTTC. This sequence encodes CASSLQDYQETQYF. Full variable domain (outside the CDR3, taken from reference TRBV28 and TRBJ2-5): DVKVTQSSRYLVKRTGEKVFLECVQDMDHENMFWYRQDPGLGLRLIYFSYDVKMKEKGDIPEGYSVSREKKERFSLILESASTNQTSMYLCASSLQDYQETQYFGPGTRLLVL.